This TCR delta chain was obtained from a study of Vδ1+ human thymocytes. Study observations and caveats: In the thymus, TRG and TRD repertoires looked highly polyclonal with Gaussian CDR3 lengths. Despite high sort purity, roughly a fifth of thymic T cell receptor delta sequences were Vdelta2.

Thymocytes were sorted as CD3+ TCRVdelta1+ TCRVdelta2- after alphabeta T cell depletion. This CDR3 region has 19 residues. V was cut by 2 bases and J by 0 bases, with 22 bases left in between. Germline V CDR1 and CDR2: TSWWSYY, QGS. With respect to this clone: Antigen: not known.

The template was reverse-transcribed extracted RNA. Pooled V-gene forward primers with one constant-region reverse primer generated the CDR3 amplicons by multiplex PCR. TCRdb re-called the multiplex PCR reads through CATT. The repertoire consists of about 73,000 delta-chain clones, with 30% to 45% occurring once and the leading ten covering 0.2% to 0.3%. The sample consisted of Vdelta1+ gamma-delta thymocytes from the thymus. Stated subset: FACS-sorted CD3+ TCRalphabeta- TCRVdelta1+ TCRVdelta2- thymocytes. The receptor comes from a boy in the first two years of life who had congenital heart surgery. The J gene is TRDJ1, the V gene TRDV1; D is perhaps TRDD2 (5 bases). CDR3 loop: CALGERRGPLRGNTDKLIF. CDR3 coding DNA: TGTGCTCTTGGGGAAAGGCGGGGCCCCCTTCGGGGCAACACCGATAAACTCATCTTT.